The T cell receptor beta chain described here comes from a study of blood T cell repertoires in COVID-19. Study details: Nucleic acid was either cDNA or gDNA, and it came from T cells, B-cell-depleted T cells, or PBMCs.

Trimming cost V 6 bases and J 0 bases, with 15 bases left between them. There are 16 residues in the CDR3. The V gene's germline CDR1 is MNHEY and CDR2 SVGEGT. The data were produced by immunoSEQ multiplex PCR, yet TCRdb's version contains in-frame clones alone and is incomplete. Of 250,000 or so clones in the sample, 90% were seen once. This clone was counted a single time. The sequencing sample was made of peripheral blood. The source is an older woman with COVID-19, enrolled during active disease. The V and J genes are TRBV6-2 or TRBV6-3 and TRBJ2-1; D might be TRBD1 (6 bases). The chain's CDR3 is CASSSSQGSSYNEQFF. CDR3 nucleotides: TGTGCCAGCAGCTCTTCACAGGGTTCCTCCTACAATGAGCAGTTCTTC.